These 10 T cell receptor beta chains originate from one sample sequenced in a study of blood T cell repertoires in COVID-19. Only in-frame clones appear in the TCRdb table, and some are missing; sequencing was by immunoSEQ multiplex PCR. The sample has 200,000 to 250,000 clones, roughly 84% seen once. Sequencing was carried out using peripheral blood. The receptor source for this set is a woman of 80 years or more with acute or convalescent COVID-19.

V is TRBV6-6 and J is TRBJ2-3; 8 bases line up with TRBD2. CDR1 is MNHNY and CDR2 is SVGAGI in the germline V gene (reference sequence). The trim removed 5 bases at V and 7 bases at J, leaving 8 bases unmatched. This CDR3 is built from 14 residues. Written as DNA, the CDR3 is TGTGCCAGCAGTCAGGAGGGACTAGTAAATACGCAGTATTTT. Translated: CASSQEGLVNTQYF.

The chain combines TRBV12-3 or TRBV12-4 with TRBJ1-1, with D perhaps TRBD1 (5 bases). This CDR3 contains 13 residues. Trimming removed 6 bases from V and 7 bases from J, with 15 bases in between. In DNA, the CDR3 is TGTGCCAGCAGCCTCAGGGACGGGGGTGAAGCTTTCTTT. It is translated as CASSLRDGGEAFF.

The chain couples TRBV5-5 to TRBJ1-2; the match to TRBD1 covers 8 bases. The ends lost 0 bases at V and 7 bases at J; junction bases unmatched: 5. The CDR3 spans 14 residues. Looked up from germline, CDR1 is SGHKS and CDR2 is YYEKEE (reference sequence). The CDR3 region has the DNA TGTGCCAGCAGCTTGGGGGTGACAGGGGCTGGCTACACCTTC. The encoded protein is CASSLGVTGAGYTF.

This clone was seen a single time. The chain has TRBV7-9 and TRBJ1-1; unclear D gene. The CDR3 runs to 17 residues. Germline V lookup: CDR1 SEHNR, CDR2 FQNEAQ (reference sequence). Trimming shortened V by 2 bases and J by 0 bases, and 16 bases separated the two germline ends. This chain's CDR3 is CASSLSLRVPLNTEAFF. Here the CDR3 DNA reads TGTGCCAGCAGCTTAAGTTTGAGGGTGCCCTTGAACACTGAAGCTTTCTTT.

This sequence joins TRBV5-4 and TRBJ1-6; tentative D call: TRBD1 (6 bases). CDR1 and CDR2 (germline): SGHNT, YYREEE (reference sequence). The CDR3 runs to 14 residues. Trimming removed 0 bases from V and 10 bases from J, with 11 bases in between. The CDR3 loop is CASSLDRVQSPLHF. CDR3 bases: TGTGCCAGCAGCTTGGACAGGGTACAGTCACCCCTCCACTTT. The full variable domain, completed using reference TRBV5-4 and TRBJ1-6, is ETGVTQSPTHLIKTRGQQVTLRCSSQSGHNTVSWYQQALGQGPQFIFQYYREEENGRGNFPPRFSGLQFPNYSSELNVNALELDDSALYLCASSLDRVQSPLHFGNGTRLTVT.

The chain combines TRBV7-2 with TRBJ2-3; D perhaps matches TRBD2 (5 bases). Trimming took 4 bases from V and 2 from J, leaving 7 bases between them. The CDR3 runs to 13 residues. Looked up from germline, CDR1 is SGHTA and CDR2 is FQGNSA. CDR3 bases: TGTGCCAGCAGCTCCGACTACACAGATACGCAGTATTTT. This codes for CASSSDYTDTQYF.

The V gene is TRBV9, the J gene TRBJ2-1; D gene ambiguous. Trimming cost V 4 bases and J 0 bases, with 20 bases left between them. Germline CDR1 and CDR2: SGDLS and YYNGEE. This CDR3 has 18 residues. The CDR3 is CASSLKWSSGSSYNEQFF. CDR3 DNA sequence: TGTGCCAGCAGCCTGAAGTGGAGTAGTGGCAGCTCCTACAATGAGCAGTTCTTC.

This clone has just a few counts. The J gene is TRBJ1-2, the V gene TRBV14; tentatively, D is TRBD1 (5 bases). The V gene lost 7 bases and the J gene lost 7 bases, with 16 bases spanning the gap. This CDR3 region has 13 residues. From germline, CDR1 is SGHDN and CDR2 FVKESK. This CDR3 reads CASTPHWGSGYTF. DNA for the CDR3: TGTGCCAGCACCCCGCATTGGGGCTCTGGCTACACCTTC.

Of note for this clone: Other DNA variants within this sample encode the same CDR3. The chain combines TRBV5-1 with TRBJ1-2; no firm D call. V was shortened by 0 bases and J by 2 bases, with 5 bases between the two germline ends. The CDR3 is 13 residues long. CDR1 is SGHRS, CDR2 YFSETQ, per germline. The CDR3 loop reads CASSLGQNYGYTF. Here the CDR3 DNA reads TGCGCCAGCAGCTTGGGGCAGAACTATGGCTACACCTTC. Drawing the rest from reference TRBV5-1 and TRBJ1-2, the complete variable domain is KAGVTQTPRYLIKTRGQQVTLSCSPISGHRSVSWYQQTPGQGLQFLFEYFSETQRNKGNFPGRFSGRQFSNSRSEMNVSTLELGDSALYLCASSLGQNYGYTFGSGTRLTVV.

V is TRBV7-2 and J is TRBJ2-5; TRBD2 matches 11 bases. Germline V gene sequence: CDR1 SGHTA, CDR2 FQGNSA. There are 18 residues in the CDR3. The V segment lost 1 base and the J segment 2 bases; nucleotides outside the gene matches: 9. The CDR3 here is CASSLVGSGGAIQETQYF. CDR3 nucleotide sequence: TGTGCCAGCAGCTTAGTCGGTAGCGGGGGGGCCATTCAAGAGACCCAGTACTTC.